The 24 T cell receptor beta chains reported below all come from one sample, sequenced in a study of T-cell reconstitution after alpha-beta-depleted transplantation in children. Preparation of the TCRbeta library involved a method that used unique molecular identifiers. A single record per CDR3 protein comes from TCRdb applying MiXCR to the PCR reads. The table lists 350,000 to 450,000 distinct CDR3 sequences, just over 20% of them singletons. The input for sequencing was PBMCs from the stem cell graft donor, taken from the stem cell graft. All receptors derive from a human donor who donated a stem cell graft to a child with acute myeloid leukemia.

This clonotype has more than one count but fewer than ten. The chain links TRBV7-2 to TRBJ1-1, with TRBD1 as a possible D gene (5 bases). The CDR3 loop spans 15 amino acids. The germline V gene encodes CDR1 SGHTA and CDR2 FQGNSA. Trimming removed 1 base from V and 4 bases from J, with 13 bases in between. The CDR3 coding sequence is TGTGCCAGCAGCTTAGGACCAGTTGGGACCACTGAAGCTTTCTTT. Amino acid sequence: CASSLGPVGTTEAFF.

This clonotype was counted between two and nine times. The chain links TRBV5-1 to TRBJ2-3, with TRBD2 as a possible D gene (6 bases). Germline V CDR1 and CDR2: SGHRS, YFSETQ. Trimming pared 4 bases from V and 6 bases from J, leaving 18 bases between. CDR3 length: 15 amino acids. The CDR3 DNA follows: TGCGCCAGCAGCATAGGGACTTCTCCGAGGGATACGCAGTATTTT. This encodes CASSIGTSPRDTQYF. The full variable domain, in which reference TRBV5-1 and TRBJ2-3 provide the parts outside the CDR3, is KAGVTQTPRYLIKTRGQQVTLSCSPISGHRSVSWYQQTPGQGLQFLFEYFSETQRNKGNFPGRFSGRQFSNSRSEMNVSTLELGDSALYLCASSIGTSPRDTQYFGPGTRLTVL.

The V and J genes are TRBV13 and TRBJ2-7; TRBD2 matches 8 bases. The V and J ends lost 4 bases and 5 bases, in that order; junction bases with no gene match: 10. The CDR3 has 15 residues. Germline V CDR1 and CDR2: PRHDT, FYEKMQ (reference sequence). This CDR3 is CASSSGVLAGHEQYF. DNA of the CDR3: TGTGCCAGCAGCTCAGGAGTCCTAGCGGGCCACGAGCAGTACTTC.

This chain joins TRBV4-1 and TRBJ1-1; D not certain. Germline V gene lookup returns CDR1 MGHRA and CDR2 YSYEKL. The V end was cut by 0 bases, the J end by 7 bases, with 12 bases between. This CDR3 is 14 amino acids long. This CDR3 is CASSQDRITVEAFF. The CDR3 DNA sequence: TGCGCCAGCAGCCAAGATAGGATAACGGTTGAAGCTTTCTTT.

This clonotype appeared a single time. The chain carries TRBV20-1 and TRBJ2-1, with 8 positions matching TRBD2. Losses at the gene ends were 3 bases for V and 14 bases for J; bases not matched to a gene: 3. This CDR3 comprises 10 residues. The germline gives CDR1 DFQATT, CDR2 SNEGSKA (reference sequence). The CDR3 DNA sequence: TGCAGTGCTAGTTCCGGGGGGGAGTTCTTC. As protein: CSASSGGEFF.

This clonotype came up a few times. The rearrangement uses TRBV5-6 and TRBJ2-1, with D tentatively TRBD2 (5 bases). Trimming shortened V by 6 bases and J by 7 bases, and 17 bases separated the two germline ends. Germline CDR1 and CDR2: SGHDT and YYEEEE. The CDR3 sequence is 14 residues long. The CDR3 coding sequence is TGTGCCAGCATCAAAGGACTCCGATGGAATGAGCAGTTCTTC. As protein: CASIKGLRWNEQFF.

The V gene is TRBV18, the J gene TRBJ2-7, with TRBD1 matching over 12 bases. This CDR3 comprises 15 residues. The ends lost 3 bases at V and 5 bases at J; junction bases unmatched: 5. Germline V lookup: CDR1 KGHSH, CDR2 LQKENI. The CDR3 sequence: CASSPGQGALNEQYF. DNA of the CDR3: TGTGCCAGCTCACCGGGACAGGGGGCTTTGAACGAGCAGTACTTC.

The chain employs TRBV20-1 and TRBJ2-2; 12 nucleotides match TRBD2. V lost 5 bases, J lost 0 bases, and 4 bases stayed unmatched. CDR3 size: 16 residues. The germline V gene has CDR1 DFQATT and CDR2 SNEGSKA (reference sequence). Here the CDR3 DNA reads TGCAGTGCTTCTAGCGGGAGGGCCGCGAACACCGGGGAGCTGTTTTTT. This codes for CSASSGRAANTGELFF.

This rearrangement joins TRBV20-1 to TRBJ2-7; 9 bases fit TRBD1. Germline CDR1 DFQATT, CDR2 SNEGSKA (reference sequence). The V gene end was trimmed by 3 bases and the J gene end by 3 bases; junction bases not matched to a gene: 3. This CDR3 comprises 13 residues. The CDR3: CSASRQGGYEQYF. CDR3 coding DNA: TGCAGTGCTAGTCGACAGGGGGGCTACGAGCAGTACTTC.

This clonotype was counted only a few times. The chain is built from TRBV20-1 and TRBJ2-7; weak D call: TRBD2 (6 bases). The CDR3 totals 11 residues. The germline V and J ends were trimmed by 4 bases and 3 bases, with 7 bases remaining between them. Germline CDR1 reads DFQATT; CDR2 reads SNEGSKA (reference sequence). As DNA, the CDR3 is TGCAGTGCTATCGGGGGCTACGAGCAGTACTTC. Protein: CSAIGGYEQYF.

In its sample, this clonotype was seen many times. The chain uses TRBV7-6 and TRBJ1-3; a weak D match, TRBD1 (6 bases). Trimming pared 4 bases from V and 0 bases from J, leaving 19 bases between. The CDR3 is 18 amino acids. The V gene's germline CDR1 is SGHVS and CDR2 FNYEAQ. CDR3 DNA sequence: TGTGCCAGCAGCTCCGAAAGGACAGCCCCATACTCTGGAAACACCATATATTTT. Its protein product is CASSSERTAPYSGNTIYF.

The rearrangement links TRBV5-1 to TRBJ1-1; a weak D match, TRBD1 (5 bases). V was trimmed by 4 bases and J by 8 bases, leaving 18 bases between them. Germline assignment: CDR1 SGHRS and CDR2 YFSETQ. CDR3 size: 14 residues. Here the CDR3 DNA reads TGCGCCAGCAGCCCGGACGGGGGGACGCCGGAAGCTTTCTTT. Its translation: CASSPDGGTPEAFF.

This clonotype has ten or more counts. The chain is built from TRBV7-2 and TRBJ2-1; D is undetermined. V dropped 5 bases and J dropped 4 bases, with 6 bases sitting between them. In germline, CDR1 is SGHTA, CDR2 FQGNSA. The CDR3 sequence is 12 residues long. CDR3 in amino acids: CASSPTYNEQFF. The DNA for the CDR3 is TGTGCCAGCAGCCCGACTTACAATGAGCAGTTCTTC.

J is TRBJ2-7 and V is TRBV4-1, with D perhaps matching TRBD2 (6 bases). The ends were cut back, 3 bases at V and 0 bases at J, with 12 bases in the middle. The CDR3 length is 15 residues. CDR1 is MGHRA and CDR2 is YSYEKL in the germline V gene. The CDR3 reads CASSHGTLSSYEQYF. The CDR3 DNA reads as TGCGCCAGCAGCCATGGGACTTTGAGCTCCTACGAGCAGTACTTC.

There are many counts of this clonotype. The chain joins TRBV11-3 to TRBJ2-2; 10 nucleotides agree with TRBD2. Trimming took 1 base from V and 6 from J; bases not matched to a gene: 11. CDR1 and CDR2 from the germline V gene are SGHNT and YENEEA. This CDR3 spans 18 amino acids. The CDR3 DNA reads TGTGCCAGCAGCTTAGTTTACGGTCGGCTAGCGGGAGCCGGGGAGCTGTTTTTT. Its protein is CASSLVYGRLAGAGELFF.

This clonotype has at least ten counts. The chain uses TRBV24-1 and TRBJ2-3; 8 bases fit TRBD2. CDR3 length: 16 amino acids. Per germline, CDR1 KGHDR and CDR2 SFDVKD. V trimming: 4 bases; J trimming: 3 bases; junction bases outside the gene matches: 8. The DNA for the CDR3 is TGTGCCACCAGTGACCGTACAGCGGGAGTTACAGATACGCAGTATTTT. Translating it yields CATSDRTAGVTDTQYF.

The gene calls are TRBV12-3 or TRBV12-4 and TRBJ2-7; D uncertain. V gave up 6 bases and J gave up 6 bases, with 9 bases separating them. The CDR3 is 11 amino acids. CDR3 sequence: CASRSDGEQYF. For the CDR3, the DNA is TGTGCCAGCAGATCTGACGGCGAGCAGTACTTC.

The chain recombines TRBV20-1 with TRBJ1-1; D not resolved. The V end lost 3 bases, the J end lost 0 bases, and 11 bases lay between the germline ends. CDR3 length: 14 amino acids. Germline-derived CDR1 and CDR2 are DFQATT and SNEGSKA (reference sequence). DNA for the CDR3: TGCAGTGCTAGGGATGGGAACGTGAACACTGAAGCTTTCTTT. This encodes CSARDGNVNTEAFF.

In its sample, this clonotype was seen many times. The rearrangement joins TRBV20-1 to TRBJ2-7; 8 bases agree with TRBD2. V lost 6 bases and J lost 5; bases outside the gene matches: 12. This CDR3 region has 14 residues. Germline lookup yields CDR1 DFQATT and CDR2 SNEGSKA (reference sequence). The CDR3 loop reads CSAIPSGSLNEQYF. For the CDR3, the DNA is TGCAGTGCCATCCCAAGCGGGAGTCTTAACGAGCAGTACTTC.

The V call is TRBV28, the J call TRBJ2-5; 7 nucleotides align to TRBD1. V trimming: 6 bases; J trimming: 0 bases; junction bases outside the gene matches: 1. The CDR3 has 13 amino acids. Germline V gene sequence: CDR1 MDHEN, CDR2 SYDVKM. The CDR3 DNA reads TGTGCCAGCAGGGACAGGAACCAAGAGACCCAGTACTTC. It specifies CASRDRNQETQYF.

The V gene is TRBV20-1, the J gene TRBJ2-1; 8 nucleotides line up with TRBD2. V lost 1 base to trimming and J lost 13 bases; unmatched junction nucleotides: 9. The CDR3 has 13 amino acids. Germline assignment: CDR1 DFQATT and CDR2 SNEGSKA (reference sequence). The CDR3 DNA is TGCAGTGCTAGAGTCCCGGCCGGGACTAGTCAGTTCTTC. Translated: CSARVPAGTSQFF.

This clonotype was counted only a few times. This chain connects TRBV9 to TRBJ2-2, with TRBD2 as a possible D gene (5 bases). Germline V CDR1 and CDR2: SGDLS, YYNGEE. The V end was cut by 0 bases, the J end by 1 base, with 13 bases between. The CDR3 length is 17 residues. The CDR3 spells CASSVASAEENTGELFF. CDR3 sequence (DNA): TGTGCCAGCAGCGTAGCCTCAGCGGAGGAGAACACCGGGGAGCTGTTTTTT.

This clonotype was seen only a few times. The chain recombines TRBV20-1 with TRBJ2-1, with 7 nucleotides matching TRBD2. Trimming removed 5 bases from V and 7 bases from J; junction bases left unmatched: 17. Germline V lookup: CDR1 DFQATT, CDR2 SNEGSKA (reference sequence). This CDR3 has 16 residues. Here the CDR3 reads CSAEAWGGGGGNEQFF. The CDR3 DNA reads as TGCAGTGCTGAGGCCTGGGGTGGGGGGGGTGGGAATGAGCAGTTCTTC.

This clonotype has more than one count but fewer than ten. This chain joins TRBV5-1 and TRBJ2-2; either TRBD1 or TRBD2 may fit D (5 bases each). There are 15 residues in the CDR3. The germline V and J ends were trimmed by 4 bases and 7 bases, with 17 bases remaining between them. Germline CDR1 reads SGHRS; CDR2 reads YFSETQ. The DNA of the CDR3 is TGCGCCAGCAGCCAGACCGGGACGGACCTCGGGGAGCTGTTTTTT. Translating it yields CASSQTGTDLGELFF.